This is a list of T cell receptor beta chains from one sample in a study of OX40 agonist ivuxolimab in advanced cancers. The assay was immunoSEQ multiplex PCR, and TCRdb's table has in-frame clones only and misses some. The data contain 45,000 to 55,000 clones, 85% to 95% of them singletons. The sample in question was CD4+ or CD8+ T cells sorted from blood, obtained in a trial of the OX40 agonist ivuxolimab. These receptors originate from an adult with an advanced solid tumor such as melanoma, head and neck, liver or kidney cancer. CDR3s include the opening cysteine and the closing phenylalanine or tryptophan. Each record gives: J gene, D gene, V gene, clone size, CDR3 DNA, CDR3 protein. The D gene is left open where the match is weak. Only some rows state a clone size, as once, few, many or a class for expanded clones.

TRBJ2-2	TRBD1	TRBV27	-	TGTGCCAGCAGTTTAAACCCGGGACAGACGAACACCGGGGAGCTGTTTTTT	CASSLNPGQTNTGELFF
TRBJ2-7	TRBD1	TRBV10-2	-	TGCGCCAGTACTCCTACAGGGGGTGGCTCCTACGAGCAGTACTTC	CASTPTGGGSYEQYF
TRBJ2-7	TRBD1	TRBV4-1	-	TGCGCCAGCAGCCAAGCGGCAGGGGGCGAGCAGTACTTC	CASSQAAGGEQYF
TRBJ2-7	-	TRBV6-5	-	TGTGCCAGCAGTTACTTTGGAGCATCCTACGAGCAGTACTTC	CASSYFGASYEQYF
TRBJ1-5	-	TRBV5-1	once	TGCGCCAGCAGCTTCCGGGGCGGTCAGCCCCAGCATTTT	CASSFRGGQPQHF
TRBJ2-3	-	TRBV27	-	TGTGCCAGCAGTTCTCCAGATACGCAGTATTTT	CASSSPDTQYF
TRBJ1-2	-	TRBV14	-	TGTGCCACTTCGGACAGCCCTAACTATGGCTACACCTTC	CATSDSPNYGYTF
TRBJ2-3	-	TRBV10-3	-	TGTGCCAGCATGGATGACGTCCGGTACACAGATACGCAGTATTTT	CASMDDVRYTDTQYF
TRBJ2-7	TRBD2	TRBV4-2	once	TGTGCCAGCAGCCAAGGACTAGCGGGGTACTACGAGCAGTACTTC	CASSQGLAGYYEQYF
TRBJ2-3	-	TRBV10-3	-	TGTGCCATCAGTGAGTCGACAGGACGCACAGATACGCAGTATTTT	CAISESTGRTDTQYF
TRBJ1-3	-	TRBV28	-	TGTGCCAGCAGTCCCTCCCGCTCTGGAAACACCATATATTTT	CASSPSRSGNTIYF
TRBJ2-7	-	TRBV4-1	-	TGCGCCAGCAGCCACAGGACAGAACAATACGAGCAGTACTTC	CASSHRTEQYEQYF
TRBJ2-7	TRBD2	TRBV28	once	TGTGCCAGCATCTCTACGGGACTAGCGGGAGAACTCTCCTACGAGCAGTACTTC	CASISTGLAGELSYEQYF
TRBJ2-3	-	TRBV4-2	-	TGTGCCAGCAGCCTCGAGGCCACAGATACGCAGTATTTT	CASSLEATDTQYF
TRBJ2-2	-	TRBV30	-	TGTGCCTGGAGCACTGGCTTGTCTGCCGGGGAGCTGTTTTTT	CAWSTGLSAGELFF
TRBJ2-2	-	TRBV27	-	TGTGCCAGCAGTTTATTGGCCGGGGAGCTGTTTTTT	CASSLLAGELFF
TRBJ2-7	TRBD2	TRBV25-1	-	TGTGCCAGCAGTGACCTAGCGGGATCCTACGAGCAGTACTTC	CASSDLAGSYEQYF
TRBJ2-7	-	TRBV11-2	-	TGTGCCAGCAGCCCTAGGGTATCCCCCTTCTACGAGCAGTACTTC	CASSPRVSPFYEQYF
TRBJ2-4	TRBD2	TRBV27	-	TGTGCCAGCAGTTCGGGGACTAGCGGGAAAAACATTCAGTACTTC	CASSSGTSGKNIQYF
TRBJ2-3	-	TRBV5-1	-	TGCGCCAGCAGCTTGGTACAGGGAAACACAGATACGCAGTATTTT	CASSLVQGNTDTQYF
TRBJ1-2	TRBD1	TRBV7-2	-	TGTGCCAGCAGCCCAGGGGACAGGGGGCGCGGCTACACCTTC	CASSPGDRGRGYTF
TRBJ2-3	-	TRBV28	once	TGTGCCAGCAGTTTGCAGGGAAGCACAGATACGCAGTATTTT	CASSLQGSTDTQYF
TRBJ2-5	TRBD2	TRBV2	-	TGTGCCGGCGGGGGGGCGGGAGAGACCCAGTACTTC	CAGGGAGETQYF
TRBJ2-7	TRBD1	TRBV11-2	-	TGTGCCAGCAGCTCCGGACAGGGGGCCTACGAGCAGTACTTC	CASSSGQGAYEQYF
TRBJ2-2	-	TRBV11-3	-	TGTGCCAGCAGCCCGCGGACACGAGGGGTTAACGGGGAGCTGTTTTTT	CASSPRTRGVNGELFF
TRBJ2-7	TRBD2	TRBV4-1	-	TGCGCCAGCGGGCCGGGGACTAGCGGATACTACGAGCAGTACTTC	CASGPGTSGYYEQYF
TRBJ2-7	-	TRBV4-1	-	TGCGCCAGCAGCCAAGATCTCAGGGGAGGCGAGCAGTACTTC	CASSQDLRGGEQYF
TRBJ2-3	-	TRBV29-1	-	TGCAGCGTTGAAGAAGCGAGGGGCCTGCCAGATACGCAGTATTTT	CSVEEARGLPDTQYF
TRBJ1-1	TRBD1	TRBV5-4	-	TGTGCCAGCAGCCTGACAGGGGGCGAGGGTGAAGCTTTCTTT	CASSLTGGEGEAFF
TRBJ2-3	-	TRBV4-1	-	TGCGCCAGCAGCCAAGTTAGTAGGGGTACGCAGTATTTT	CASSQVSRGTQYF
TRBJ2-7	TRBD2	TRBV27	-	TGTGCCAGCAGAGAAACTAGCGGGAGCCATGAGCAGTACTTC	CASRETSGSHEQYF
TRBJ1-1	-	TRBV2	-	TGTGCCAGCAGTGAGGGGGCCACTGAAGCTTTCTTT	CASSEGATEAFF
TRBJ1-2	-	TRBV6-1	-	TGTGCCAGCAGGGATATAGGGGGCTACACCTTC	CASRDIGGYTF
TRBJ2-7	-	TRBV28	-	TGTGCCAGCAGTGAGCTCCAGTTGGGGGCAGGCACCTACGAGCAGTACTTC	CASSELQLGAGTYEQYF
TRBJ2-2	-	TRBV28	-	TGTGCCAGCAGCTACCGACAGGCCCTCGGGGAGCTGTTTTTT	CASSYRQALGELFF
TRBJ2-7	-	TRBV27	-	TGTGCCAGCAGTCCGATGGACCCTTCCGGCTACGAGCAGTACTTC	CASSPMDPSGYEQYF
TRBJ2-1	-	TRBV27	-	TGTGCCAGCAGTTCGACCCCCTATGAGCAGTTCTTC	CASSSTPYEQFF
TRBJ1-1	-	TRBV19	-	TGTGCCAGTAGTTGGGGGGCAGGCAACACTGAAGCTTTCTTT	CASSWGAGNTEAFF
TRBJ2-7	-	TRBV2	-	TGTGCCAGCAGCGAGGGGACATCATACGAGCAGTACTTC	CASSEGTSYEQYF
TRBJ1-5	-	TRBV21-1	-	TGTGCCAGCAGCAAAGTCCAGCCCCAGCATTTT	CASSKVQPQHF
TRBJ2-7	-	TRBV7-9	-	TGTGCCAGCAGCCAAGAAGGGGGGACCACCTACGAGCAGTACTTC	CASSQEGGTTYEQYF
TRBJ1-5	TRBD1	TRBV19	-	TGTGCCAGTAGTCCCCGACAGGGGCCTCAGCCCCAGCATTTT	CASSPRQGPQPQHF
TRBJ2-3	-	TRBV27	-	TGTGCCAGCAGTTCCACAGATACGCAGTATTTT	CASSSTDTQYF
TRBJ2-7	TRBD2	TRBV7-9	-	TGTGCCAGCAGCGACCTAGCGGCCTACGAGCAGTACTTC	CASSDLAAYEQYF
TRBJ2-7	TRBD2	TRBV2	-	TGTGCCAGCACGCGCGGGCTAGCGGGAACCTACGAGCAGTACTTC	CASTRGLAGTYEQYF
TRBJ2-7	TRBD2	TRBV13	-	TGTGCCAGCAGCTTTGGCGGGAGCTCCTACGAGCAGTACTTC	CASSFGGSSYEQYF
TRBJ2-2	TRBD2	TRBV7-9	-	TGTGCCAACACCCTAGCGGGAGCTGCCGGGGAGCTGTTTTTT	CANTLAGAAGELFF
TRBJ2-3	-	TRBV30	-	TGTGCCTGGAGCGCCGGGGATACGCAGTATTTT	CAWSAGDTQYF
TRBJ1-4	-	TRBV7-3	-	TGTGCCAGCAGCTTACTCCCCGTGGCAGGGCCGGATGAAAAACTGTTTTTT	CASSLLPVAGPDEKLFF
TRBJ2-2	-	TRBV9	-	TGTGCCAGCAGCTTCGACCGGGGGTCTGGTCCCGGGGAGCTGTTTTTT	CASSFDRGSGPGELFF
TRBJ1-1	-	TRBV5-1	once	TGCGCCAGCAGCCTGGACATGTTTCTTGAAGCTTTCTTT	CASSLDMFLEAFF
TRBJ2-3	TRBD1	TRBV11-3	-	TGTGCCAGCAGCCGGACAGGGTGGATTACGGGGAACACAGATACGCAGTATTTT	CASSRTGWITGNTDTQYF
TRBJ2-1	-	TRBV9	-	TGTGCCAGCAGCGACCAGGCTAATGAGCAGTTCTTC	CASSDQANEQFF